This T cell receptor (beta chain) was recorded in a study of blood T cell repertoires in COVID-19. Repertoires were generated with immunoSEQ multiplex PCR, while TCRdb's copy carries only in-frame clones and drops some. The repertoire holds about 50,000 clones, with approximately 89% as singletons. V shed 2 bases and J shed 1 base, with 9 bases lying between them. The CDR3 extends over 15 amino acids. Germline V CDR1 and CDR2: SGHRS, YFSETQ. This clone turned up a few times. The receptor was derived from a man older than 75 with active or convalescent COVID-19. The sequenced sample was peripheral blood. The V call is TRBV5-1, the J call TRBJ1-4; a weak D match, TRBD1 (6 bases). The chain's CDR3 is CASSLSGETNEKLFF. In DNA form, the CDR3 reads TGCGCCAGCAGCTTATCAGGGGAAACTAATGAAAAACTGTTTTTT.